This TCR delta chain appears in the sequencing data of a study of gamma-delta chains in newborns, infants, children. In the study overall: Polyclonal expansion of innate γδ T cells after birth follows microbial exposure.

As for this clone: It may be a read error: a sequence one base away is much more abundant. The same CDR3 is also encoded by other DNA sequences in this sample.

TCRdb called clones from the reads again using CATT. The data hold about 6,900 delta-chain clones, with 2% to 2.5% observed a single time. This CDR3 has 16 amino acids. V lost 3 bases, J lost 3 bases, and 11 bases lay in between. Germline V gene data show CDR1 as GEAIGNYY and CDR2 as EKD. The source is a child who was a newborn, infant or young child, either healthy, febrile or measles-vaccinated (not recorded which). The specimen was blood. V gene TRDV2 combines with J gene TRDJ3; TRDD3 is a possible D gene (5 bases). CDR3 loop: CACDVLGDWDTRQMFF. In DNA form, the CDR3 reads TGTGCCTGTGACGTACTAGGGGACTGGGACACCCGACAGATGTTTTTC.